These 17 T cell receptor beta chains share one sample of origin, sequenced in a study of Graves' ophthalmopathy and Graves' hyperthyroidism. Amplification targeted the TCR beta CDR3 regions, with RNA transcripts as the source material. The workflow started with a first-round RT-PCR run with HTBI primers and then moved on to a second-round multiplex PCR. TCRdb passed the multiplex PCR reads through MiXCR, listing each CDR3 protein once. The sample gives approximately 640,000 distinct CDR3 sequences, under 50% of which show up once; over 2.5% is in the top ten. The sequenced sample consisted of peripheral blood. Every receptor here comes from an adult man with Graves' ophthalmopathy.

This chain links TRBV9 with TRBJ2-7; the D gene is possibly TRBD1 (6 bases). The CDR3 is made up of 14 amino acids. Germline V lookup: CDR1 SGDLS, CDR2 YYNGEE. Trimming cost V 4 bases and J 1 base, with 12 bases left between them. CDR3 in amino acids: CASSLKQGSYEQYF. The CDR3 bases are TGTGCCAGCAGCCTGAAACAGGGATCCTACGAGCAGTACTTC. Looking up the rest from reference TRBV9 and TRBJ2-7 gives the full variable domain: DSGVTQTPKHLITATGQRVTLRCSPRSGDLSVYWYQQSLDQGLQFLIQYYNGEERAKGNILERFSAQQFPDLHSELNLSSLELGDSALYFCASSLKQGSYEQYFGPGTRLTVT.

At least ten counts were recorded for this clonotype. The gene calls are TRBV7-2 and TRBJ1-5; D call uncertain. Germline lookup yields CDR1 SGHTA and CDR2 FQGNSA. The CDR3 spans 13 residues. V shed 1 base and J shed 7 bases, with 8 bases lying between them. The CDR3 reads CASSLVTGQPQHF. CDR3 DNA sequence: TGTGCCAGCAGCTTAGTGACGGGGCAGCCCCAGCATTTT.

The rearrangement uses TRBV12-3 or TRBV12-4 and TRBJ1-5; D is perhaps TRBD1 (5 bases). This CDR3 is built from 15 residues. V was shortened by 2 bases and J by 6 bases, with 14 bases between the two germline ends. In DNA form, the CDR3 reads TGTGCCAGCAGTTTAAGGGGATCCGGGGGTCAGCCCCAGCATTTT. As protein: CASSLRGSGGQPQHF.

This rearrangement joins TRBV7-4 to TRBJ1-4, with D perhaps matching TRBD1 (5 bases). V was shortened by 5 bases and J by 8 bases, with 18 bases between the two germline ends. Germline lookup yields CDR1 SGHVT and CDR2 SQSDAQ. The CDR3 consists of 15 residues. For the CDR3, the DNA is TGTGCCAGCAGCCCCATCGGTAGGGGCCAGGAAAAACTGTTTTTT. This codes for CASSPIGRGQEKLFF.

This clonotype was counted at least ten times. The chain's CDR3 is CSAPSVGSGPQETQYF. The CDR3 DNA follows: TGCAGTGCCCCGTCCGTGGGGAGTGGGCCTCAAGAGACCCAGTACTTC. The chain is built from TRBV20-1 and TRBJ2-5, with D tentatively TRBD2 (5 bases). Trimming removed 6 bases from V and 2 bases from J, with 22 bases in between. The CDR3 contains 16 residues. Germline CDR1 is DFQATT and CDR2 is SNEGSKA (reference sequence).

In this sample, this clonotype turned up many times. The chain recombines TRBV2 with TRBJ2-5; D ambiguous. CDR1 is SNHLY and CDR2 is FYNNEI in the germline V gene. The CDR3 covers 13 residues. V was pared by 4 bases and J by 3 bases, with 9 bases between. The CDR3 nucleotides read TGTGCCAGCAGTGGTGAAGAAGAAGAGACCCAGTACTTC. Amino acid sequence: CASSGEEEETQYF.

This clonotype was seen ten or more times. The V call is TRBV20-1, the J call TRBJ1-2; tentative D call: TRBD1 (5 bases). The CDR3 has 16 residues. Germline lookup yields CDR1 DFQATT and CDR2 SNEGSKA (reference sequence). V lost 0 bases and J lost 6, with 20 bases in between. Here the CDR3 reads CSARDSVKGASDGYTF. CDR3 sequence (DNA): TGCAGTGCTAGAGATTCGGTAAAAGGGGCTTCTGATGGCTACACCTTC.

With regard to this clonotype: This may arise from a read error, as a much more abundant clone is one base away. The missing conserved phenylalanine or tryptophan at the end of this CDR3 makes a read error likely. The genes are TRBV15 and TRBJ2-2; TRBD1 or TRBD2 may be the D gene (5 bases each). Germline CDR1 is LNHNV and CDR2 is YYDKDF (reference sequence). The CDR3 sequence is 20 residues long. The germline V and J ends were trimmed by 0 bases and 4 bases, with 24 bases remaining between them. This chain's CDR3 is CATSRDLPVSGSAGTGELFS. The DNA for the CDR3 is TGTGCCACCAGCAGAGACCTTCCTGTGTCAGGGTCGGCGGGCACCGGGGAGCTGTTTTCT.

A word on this clonotype: It is unclear where the CDR3 begins or ends on the DNA, so no DNA is shown, and the CDR3 is as TCRdb lists it. This rearrangement joins TRBV25-1 to TRBJ2-6; the table names TRBD1, a call not compared with the DNA. Both ends counted, the CDR3 spans 15 residues. CDR1 is MGHDK and CDR2 is SYGVNS in the germline V gene. CDR3: CASSDVGQGSATEAF.

The chain links TRBV25-1 to TRBJ2-1; D unclear. Germline V lookup: CDR1 MGHDK, CDR2 SYGVNS. This CDR3 spans 13 amino acids. Trimming left V 6 bases short and J 10 bases short, with 16 bases between. CDR3 coding DNA: TGTGCCAGCAGCGCGCCCCGGGTGCGAGAGCAGTTCTTC. Amino acids: CASSAPRVREQFF.

J is TRBJ1-4 and V is TRBV29-1, with no clear D. CDR1 is SQVTM, CDR2 ANQGSEA, per germline. The V gene lost 5 bases and the J gene lost 8 bases, with 12 bases spanning the gap. This CDR3 is 12 amino acids long. In DNA, the CDR3 is TGCAGCGTTCGAGGTGGGCGGGAAAAACTGTTTTTT. Translating it yields CSVRGGREKLFF.

This clonotype was seen only a few times. V gene TRBV7-2 combines with J gene TRBJ2-2, with 10 bases fitting TRBD2. V lost 0 bases to trimming and J lost 0 bases; unmatched junction nucleotides: 1. The CDR3 length is 17 residues. Germline-derived CDR1 and CDR2 are SGHTA and FQGNSA. The DNA of the CDR3 is TGTGCCAGCAGCTTAGCTACTAGCGGGGCGAACACCGGGGAGCTGTTTTTT. Its protein is CASSLATSGANTGELFF.

This rearrangement joins TRBV7-3 to TRBJ2-1; tentative D call: TRBD2 (6 bases). Looked up from germline, CDR1 is SGHTA and CDR2 is FQGTGA. CDR3 size: 13 residues. Deletions cut 3 bases from V and 9 bases from J, with 12 bases between. The CDR3 loop is CASSLKLAGEQFF. CDR3 nucleotides: TGTGCCAGCAGCTTGAAACTAGCCGGTGAGCAGTTCTTC.

The rearrangement links TRBV20-1 to TRBJ2-5, with D unresolved. The germline CDR1 and CDR2 sequences are DFQATT and SNEGSKA (reference sequence). The CDR3 is made up of 13 amino acids. V was clipped by 3 bases and J by 8 bases, with 16 bases between them. This CDR3 reads CSARPPGLGTQYF. The CDR3 bases are TGCAGTGCTAGGCCGCCGGGCCTGGGAACCCAGTACTTC.

This chain uses TRBV7-3 with TRBJ2-7; 10 bases agree with TRBD2. CDR1 is SGHTA, CDR2 FQGTGA, per germline. This CDR3 has 16 amino acids. J was trimmed by 4 bases and V by 1 base; bases with no gene match: 7. The CDR3 nucleotides are TGTGCCAGCAGCTTAATGAGCGGGAGGGGCAGATACGAGCAGTACTTC. Amino acid sequence: CASSLMSGRGRYEQYF.

The J gene is TRBJ2-2, the V gene TRBV6-1; 10 bases are a match to TRBD2. CDR1 and CDR2 from the germline V gene are MNHNS and SASEGT. This CDR3 has 16 residues. Unmatched junction bases numbered 3, after V lost 4 bases and J lost 1 base. The CDR3 DNA sequence: TGTGCCAGCAGTGCTGTAGCGGGGGGGAACACCGGGGAGCTGTTTTTT. Protein product: CASSAVAGGNTGELFF.

The chain is built from TRBV10-3 and TRBJ1-2; the D is unclear. Germline loops: CDR1 ENHRY, CDR2 SYGVKD. The CDR3 contains 15 residues. Deletions cut 4 bases from V and 6 bases from J, with 18 bases between. CDR3 DNA: TGTGCCATCAGTGGGGTGAACGGGGAGCTAGATGGCTACACCTTC. Residues: CAISGVNGELDGYTF.